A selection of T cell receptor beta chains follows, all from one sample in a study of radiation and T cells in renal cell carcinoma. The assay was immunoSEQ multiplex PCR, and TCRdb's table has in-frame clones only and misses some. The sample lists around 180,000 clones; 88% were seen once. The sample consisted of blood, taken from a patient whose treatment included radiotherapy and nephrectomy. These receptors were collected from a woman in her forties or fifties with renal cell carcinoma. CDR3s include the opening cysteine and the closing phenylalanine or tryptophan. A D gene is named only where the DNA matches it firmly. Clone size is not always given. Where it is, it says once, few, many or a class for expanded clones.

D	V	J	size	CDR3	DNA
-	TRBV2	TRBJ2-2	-	CASSLTVLPGELFF	TGTGCCAGCAGTCTGACAGTACTGCCCGGGGAGCTGTTTTTT
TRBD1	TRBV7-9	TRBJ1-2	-	CASSLEAGGGYTF	TGTGCCAGCAGCTTAGAGGCAGGGGGTGGCTACACCTTC
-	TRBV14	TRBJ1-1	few	CASSRRDHFTFF	TGTGCCAGCAGCCGGAGAGACCACTTTACTTTCTTT
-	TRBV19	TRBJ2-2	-	CASSILGRGGELFF	TGTGCCAGTAGTATACTAGGGCGGGGAGGGGAGCTGTTTTTT
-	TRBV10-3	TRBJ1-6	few	CAISDSYNSPLHF	TGTGCCATCAGTGACTCCTATAATTCACCCCTCCACTTT
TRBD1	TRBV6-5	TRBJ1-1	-	CASSYGGTGLALEAFF	TGTGCCAGCAGTTACGGCGGGACAGGACTAGCTTTGGAAGCTTTCTTT
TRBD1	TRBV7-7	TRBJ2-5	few	CASSSNRGRDETQYF	TGTGCTAGCAGCTCCAACAGGGGTAGGGATGAGACCCAGTACTTC
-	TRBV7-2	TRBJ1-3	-	CASSLDRERRNTIYF	TGTGCCAGCAGCTTAGACAGGGAGAGGAGAAACACCATATATTTT
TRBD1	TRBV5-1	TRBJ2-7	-	CASSATGAAYEQYF	TGCGCCAGCAGCGCGACAGGGGCGGCCTACGAGCAGTACTTC
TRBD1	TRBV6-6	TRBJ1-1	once	CASRRDRVTEAFF	TGTGCCAGCAGGCGGGACAGGGTGACTGAAGCTTTCTTT
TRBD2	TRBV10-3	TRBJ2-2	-	CAITRLAGAGRTGELFF	TGTGCCATCACCCGACTAGCGGGGGCCGGGAGGACCGGGGAGCTGTTTTTT
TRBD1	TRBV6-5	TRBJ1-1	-	CATKTGGWTEAFF	TGTGCCACCAAAACAGGGGGTTGGACTGAAGCTTTCTTT
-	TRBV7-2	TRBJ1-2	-	CASSRDGTSYGYTF	TGTGCCAGCAGCCGAGATGGGACTTCGTATGGCTACACCTTC
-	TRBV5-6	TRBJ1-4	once	CASSLDGPLDEKLFF	TGTGCCAGCAGCTTGGACGGCCCGTTAGATGAAAAACTGTTTTTT
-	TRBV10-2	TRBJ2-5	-	CASSQILQETQYF	TGCGCCAGCAGCCAGATTCTCCAAGAGACCCAGTACTTC
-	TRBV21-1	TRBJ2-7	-	CASSKRNSHYEQYF	TGTGCCAGCAGCAAAAGGAACAGCCACTACGAGCAGTACTTC
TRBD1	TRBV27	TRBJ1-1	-	CASSLRQGDPEAFF	TGTGCCAGCAGTTTGAGGCAGGGGGATCCTGAAGCTTTCTTT
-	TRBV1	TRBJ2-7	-	CTSSHSEREYF	TGCACCAGCAGCCATAGTGAGAGGGAGTACTTC
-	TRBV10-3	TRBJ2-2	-	CAIGQPGPGELFF	TGTGCCATCGGACAGCCCGGGCCCGGGGAGCTGTTTTTT
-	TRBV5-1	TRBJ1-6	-	CASSLEPPGDNSPLHF	TGCGCCAGCAGCTTGGAACCCCCGGGAGATAATTCACCCCTCCACTTT
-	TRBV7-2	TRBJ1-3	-	CASSLAVGGNTIYF	TGTGCCAGCAGCTTGGCGGTGGGGGGAAACACCATATATTTT
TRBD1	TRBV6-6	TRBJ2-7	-	CASSYPGGYEQYF	TGTGCCAGCAGTTACCCAGGGGGCTACGAGCAGTACTTC
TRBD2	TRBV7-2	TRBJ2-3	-	CASSKSGGATDTQYF	TGTGCCAGCAGCAAAAGCGGGGGGGCCACAGATACGCAGTATTTT
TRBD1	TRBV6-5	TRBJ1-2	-	CASSSDLGQGNYGYTF	TGTGCCAGCAGTTCCGACCTTGGACAGGGCAACTATGGCTACACCTTC
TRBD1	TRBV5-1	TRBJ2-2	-	CASSSGQPNTGELFF	TGCGCCAGCAGCTCGGGACAGCCGAACACCGGGGAGCTGTTTTTT
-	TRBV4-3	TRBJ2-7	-	CASSQRWGRNEQYF	TGCGCCAGCAGCCAAAGATGGGGCCGGAACGAGCAGTACTTC
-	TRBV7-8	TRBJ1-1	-	CASSGLGEAFF	TGTGCCAGCAGTGGACTGGGCGAAGCTTTCTTT
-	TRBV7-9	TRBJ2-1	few	CASSFVRGGYNEQFF	TGTGCCAGCAGCTTCGTACGGGGAGGCTACAATGAGCAGTTCTTC
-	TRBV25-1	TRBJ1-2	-	CASSDHGRANYGYTF	TGTGCCAGCAGTGATCATGGCAGGGCTAACTATGGCTACACCTTC
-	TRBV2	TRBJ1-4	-	CASRGGEGEKLFF	TGTGCCAGCAGGGGCGGGGAGGGTGAAAAACTGTTTTTT
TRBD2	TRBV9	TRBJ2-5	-	CASSARETSGGFQETQYF	TGTGCCAGCAGCGCCCGAGAAACTAGCGGGGGTTTCCAAGAGACCCAGTACTTC
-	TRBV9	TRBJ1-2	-	CASSEGVSYGYTF	TGTGCCAGCAGCGAGGGGGTCTCTTATGGCTACACCTTC
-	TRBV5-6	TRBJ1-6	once	CASSLERINSPLHF	TGTGCCAGCAGCTTGGAACGGATTAATTCACCCCTCCACTTT
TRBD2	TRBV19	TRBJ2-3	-	CASTDRWASGGTDTQYF	TGTGCCAGTACCGATCGGTGGGCTAGCGGGGGCACAGATACGCAGTATTTT
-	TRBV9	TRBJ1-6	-	CASSVGDPYNSPLHF	TGTGCCAGCAGCGTAGGGGATCCCTATAATTCACCCCTCCACTTT
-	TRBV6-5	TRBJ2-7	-	CASSSLDGGGRYF	TGTGCCAGCAGTTCCTTGGACGGGGGAGGTCGGTACTTC
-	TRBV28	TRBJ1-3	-	CASSSPGELSGNTIYF	TGTGCCAGCAGTTCTCCTGGAGAACTCTCTGGAAACACCATATATTTT
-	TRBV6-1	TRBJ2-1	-	CASSEALASEQFF	TGTGCCAGCAGTGAAGCGCTTGCGTCTGAGCAGTTCTTC
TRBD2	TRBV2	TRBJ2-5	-	CASSVASGGFQETQYF	TGTGCCAGCAGTGTGGCTAGCGGGGGGTTCCAAGAGACCCAGTACTTC
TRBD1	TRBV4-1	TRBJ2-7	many	CASSQAPGQGAREQYF	TGCGCCAGCAGCCAAGCACCGGGACAGGGGGCTCGGGAGCAGTACTTC
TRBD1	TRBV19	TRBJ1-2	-	CASSPTTGSYGYTF	TGTGCCAGTAGTCCTACGACAGGGTCCTATGGCTACACCTTC
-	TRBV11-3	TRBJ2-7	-	CASSLGAVDSYEQYF	TGTGCCAGCAGTTTAGGAGCGGTGGACTCCTACGAGCAGTACTTC
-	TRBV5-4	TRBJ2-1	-	CASSFGSSSYNEQFF	TGTGCCAGCAGCTTCGGCAGCAGCTCCTACAATGAGCAGTTCTTC
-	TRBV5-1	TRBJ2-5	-	CASSLLRAPQETQYF	TGCGCCAGCAGCTTGCTCCGGGCCCCCCAAGAGACCCAGTACTTC
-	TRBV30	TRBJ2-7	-	CAWSWGSHEQYF	TGTGCCTGGAGTTGGGGGTCCCACGAGCAGTACTTC
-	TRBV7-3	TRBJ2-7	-	CASSLRTGGEQYF	TGTGCCAGCAGCTTACGCACGGGTGGGGAGCAGTACTTC
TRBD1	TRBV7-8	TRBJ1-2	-	CASSLNPQGTNYGYTF	TGTGCCAGCAGCTTAAACCCACAGGGGACTAACTATGGCTACACCTTC
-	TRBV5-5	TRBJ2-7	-	CASSLATGSVRYEQYF	TGTGCCAGCAGCTTGGCCACCGGGTCGGTCCGCTACGAGCAGTACTTC
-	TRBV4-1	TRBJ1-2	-	CASSQVITGQEVYGYTF	TGCGCCAGCAGCCAAGTGATTACGGGTCAGGAGGTCTATGGCTACACCTTC
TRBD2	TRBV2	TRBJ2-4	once	CASSEGSPGGWNIQYF	TGTGCCAGCAGTGAAGGCTCCCCGGGAGGGTGGAACATTCAGTACTTC
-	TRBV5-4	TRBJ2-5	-	CASSARGVETQYF	TGTGCCAGCAGCGCCAGGGGGGTTGAGACCCAGTACTTC
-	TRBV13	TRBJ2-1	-	CASSTRTARTRSNEQFF	TGTGCCAGCAGCACCAGAACGGCCAGGACGAGAAGCAATGAGCAGTTCTTC
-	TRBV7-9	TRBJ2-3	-	CASSLQGTDTQYF	TGTGCCAGCAGCTTACAGGGAACAGATACGCAGTATTTT
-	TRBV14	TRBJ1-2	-	CASSQGLLGSLLGYTF	TGTGCCAGCAGCCAAGGTCTTCTAGGGTCGCTATTGGGCTACACCTTC